This T cell receptor (beta chain) was retrieved from a study of T cell responses to AZD1222 COVID-19 vaccine (dated by TCRdb to about 2021). In the study overall: TCR sequencing was performed for 233 trial participants, of whom around 210 were given two doses of AZD1222 and some 26 were given two doses of MenACWY control vaccine. Trial participants were enrolled by age into subgroups of 18-55, 56-69 and 70-plus years, and roughly 160, 29 and 62 TCR-sequenced participants, respectively, were included in these subgroups.

With regard to this clone: Its antigen is currently not known. Base qualities are not recorded, but no much larger clone differs from it by a single base.

Here is what the overall study found, with its caveats: Because no day 14 peak-response samples were available, the repertoires could be characterized only after the peak T cell response. A significant rise in spike-specific TCR breadth and depth was observed after two AZD1222 doses relative to day 0 and relative to MenACWY recipients. In the small 56-69-year group, the increase in depth fell short of significance, most likely because of low power. The whole spike protein was spanned by vaccine-associated CD4 TCRs, and dominant responses were seen in regions 160-218 and 743-854. Conclusions about previously exposed vaccinees are limited, since just six AZD1222 recipients were seropositive for SARS-CoV-2 at baseline. Reportedly, almost half of the unique spike-specific TCRs recognized epitopes lying outside the regions that are mutated in the B.1.351 and B.1.1.7 variants. Most participants were white British and females outnumbered males, and the authors suggested that clonal diversity may have been underestimated.

The time point tag for this specimen amounts to: about 28 days (+/-7) after the second vaccine dose. AZD1222 recipients whose second dose came at about 4 weeks and those whose second dose came at about 12 weeks were combined into one group, since spike-specific TCR depth and breadth did not differ between the two schedules. The vaccinee samples were drawn from two UK trials, COV001 and COV002, one of which was a single-blind randomized controlled phase 2/3 trial testing AZD1222 (ChAdOx1 nCoV-19) in healthy adults. Trial participant PBMC samples were collected at day 0 and day 28 after the second dose for TCRbeta chain sequencing. The CDR3 regions of human TCRbeta chains were analyzed by immunosequencing. In the authors' own workflow: Repertoire TCRs were checked for matches against a reference library of SARS-CoV-2-specific TCRs that had been generated using the MIRA antigen-specificity platform. Breadth meant the fraction of unique TCRs that were SARS-CoV-2-associated, whereas depth meant the fraction of total T cells that were SARS-CoV-2-associated. Each spike-specific TCR was assigned to its reactive spike region and to a CD4 or CD8 class using the MIRA data. Log10-transformed breadth and depth values were compared by one-way ANOVA with Sidak's multiple comparisons tests. Here the immuneACCESS table is served through TCRdb, limited to in-frame sequences with V and J called. Missing clones are a known gap in these copies; in checked studies unresolved V genes cover under half, and the rest lacks a known reason. The D gene and trimming were derived from the DNA, and the V and J assignments and clone size from that table. The sample contains some 47,000 clones, 80% to 90% of them found a single time. The leading ten clones occupy approximately 2.5% of the sample.

The CDR3 contains 15 residues, cysteine and phenylalanine counted. Only the CDR3 region is kept as DNA, spanning 45 bases read in frame from base 1. The CDR1 and CDR2 encoded by the germline V gene are SGHRS and YFSETQ. V ends up 2 bases short and J 3 bases short, with an unmatched junction base count of 8. This sequence originates from an adult who received the AZD1222 COVID-19 vaccine. The sequence links TRBV5-1 to TRBJ2-7; TRBD1 agrees with 7 junctional bases. The sequences come from peripheral blood, collected 28 days after the second AZD1222 dose. CDR3 protein: CASSLNTGQFYEQYF. The base sequence is TGCGCCAGCAGCTTAAATACGGGACAGTTCTACGAGCAGTACTTC. Full variable domain (CDR3 extended with the reference TRBV5-1 and TRBJ2-7 proteins): KAGVTQTPRYLIKTRGQQVTLSCSPISGHRSVSWYQQTPGQGLQFLFEYFSETQRNKGNFPGRFSGRQFSNSRSEMNVSTLELGDSALYLCASSLNTGQFYEQYFGPGTRLTVT.